This is a list of T cell receptor beta chains from one sample in a study of T cells after yellow fever vaccination. TCRdb passed the 5' RACE reads through MiXCR, listing each CDR3 protein once. The profile shows about 340,000 distinct CDR3 sequences, around an eighth of them singletons. Source: CD4+ T cells sorted from PBMCs, taken 15 days after the yellow fever booster vaccination. Receptors were obtained from a young man who received the YFV17D yellow fever vaccine. The CDR3 runs from the conserved cysteine through the conserved F or W. D genes are given only for firm matches. Expanded clones get a size class; other rows say once, few or many, or leave the size out.

clone_size	v_call	j_call	d_call	cdr3_nt	cdr3_aa
few	TRBV3-1	TRBJ2-7	TRBD2	TGTGCCAGCAGCCAAGATGAGTGGGCTAGCGGGGGGAACGAGCAGTACTTC	CASSQDEWASGGNEQYF
many	TRBV6-5	TRBJ2-1	.	TGTGCCAGCAGTCTCAGGCCCTACAATGAGCAGTTCTTC	CASSLRPYNEQFF
.	TRBV20-1	TRBJ1-4	.	TGCAGTGCTAGAGAACCGGTGAGGACTAATGAAAAACTGTTTTTT	CSAREPVRTNEKLFF
few	TRBV7-8	TRBJ1-1	.	TGTGCCAGCAGCTTAGCGAGGTTAGGAAACACTGAAGCTTTCTTT	CASSLARLGNTEAFF
few	TRBV3-1	TRBJ2-3	TRBD2	TGTGCCAGCAGGACTAGCGGGGGTCCAGATACGCAGTATTTT	CASRTSGGPDTQYF
.	TRBV12-3/TRBV12-4	TRBJ1-1	.	TGTGCCAGCATCGAAAGGGGAAACACTGAAGCTTTCTTT	CASIERGNTEAFF
few	TRBV5-6	TRBJ2-7	TRBD1	TGTGCCAGCAGCTGGGACAGGAGTAGCCACGAGCAGTACTTC	CASSWDRSSHEQYF
.	TRBV6-1	TRBJ2-3	TRBD2	TGTGCCAGCGCTAAGGGAGCTAGCGGGGGTGGTATTGATACGCAGTATTTT	CASAKGASGGGIDTQYF
.	TRBV11-2	TRBJ2-7	TRBD1	TGTGCCAGCAGCATTACCAGGGGGCCTCAATCCTTC	CASSITRGPQSF
few	TRBV5-1	TRBJ2-1	.	TGCGCCAGCAGCCAACTGGGGGGTCCCCCCGGAGGTTATGAGCAGTTCTTC	CASSQLGGPPGGYEQFF
many	TRBV29-1	TRBJ1-2	.	TGCAGCGTTGAAACGTCCTTCTATGGCTACACCTTC	CSVETSFYGYTF
few	TRBV6-2/TRBV6-3	TRBJ2-3	.	TGTGCCAGCAGAAAGCTGTCAGAGGCGCAGTATTTT	CASRKLSEAQYF
few	TRBV7-8	TRBJ2-5	.	TGTGCCAGCAGCTTGGGTTTAGGACTTTGGGAGACCCAGTACTTC	CASSLGLGLWETQYF
.	TRBV7-3	TRBJ2-5	.	TGTGCCAGCAGCCAATGGGGGCAAGAGACCCAGTACTTC	CASSQWGQETQYF
.	TRBV7-9	TRBJ1-2	TRBD1	TGTGCCAGCAGCCCACGGCCGACGACAGGGGGCGGCTACACCTTC	CASSPRPTTGGGYTF
few	TRBV7-8	TRBJ1-2	TRBD1	TGTGCCAGCAGCTACCGGACAGGGCGCGGCTATGGCTACACCTTC	CASSYRTGRGYGYTF
few	TRBV5-1	TRBJ2-2	.	TGCGCCAGCAGCCCGTATCGGGACGGTGGGGTGAAGTTTTTT	CASSPYRDGGVKFF
few	TRBV15	TRBJ1-1	.	TGTGCCACCAGCAGAGATCGGGGCGCTGAAGCTTTCTTT	CATSRDRGAEAFF
.	TRBV7-3	TRBJ1-1	.	TGTGCCAGCAGCTTTTCTCCGGGGATCACTGAAGCTTTCTTT	CASSFSPGITEAFF
.	TRBV12-3/TRBV12-4	TRBJ1-2	TRBD1	TGTGCCAGCAGTTTATCAAGCGGAGGGGGCGCTTATGGCTACACCTTC	CASSLSSGGGAYGYTF
few	TRBV4-3	TRBJ1-5	.	TGCGCCAGCAGCCAAGGGACAGCGGCAAATCAGCCCCAGCATTTT	CASSQGTAANQPQHF
many	TRBV5-1	TRBJ2-1	.	TGCGCCACCCTGAGGCAGGCTCTATCCTACAATGAGCAGTTCTTC	CATLRQALSYNEQFF
few	TRBV25-1	TRBJ1-3	.	TGTGCCAGCAGCTTCGCCGGAGTCACCATATATTTT	CASSFAGVTIYF
many	TRBV6-5	TRBJ1-1	.	TGTGCCAGCAGTTACCAGGGGCGTGACACTGAAGCTTTCTTT	CASSYQGRDTEAFF
few	TRBV6-2/TRBV6-3	TRBJ2-2	TRBD1	TGTGCCAGCACGGGACAGGGGGCCGGGGAGCTGTTTTTT	CASTGQGAGELFF
.	TRBV11-2	TRBJ1-4	TRBD1	TGTGCCAGCAGCTCCTTGGGACAGGGGAAAAAACTGTTTTTT	CASSSLGQGKKLFF